The 21 T cell receptor beta chains presented below share a single source sample, sequenced in a study of lymphopenia after photon versus proton radiotherapy (dated by TCRdb to between 2018 and 2021). Preparation of the library involved the immunoSEQ multiplex PCR assay. TCRdb mirrors the immuneACCESS table, restricted to in-frame sequences. Some clones are absent from its copies; in checked studies, under half trace to an unresolved V gene, and the reason for the others is unknown. Across this sample there are 29,000 or so clones, with around nine tenths seen only once. Together, the top ten hold more than 45% of the sample. The sample was peripheral blood, taken from a patient treated with proton-based radiotherapy. Receptor source: an older woman with cholangiocarcinoma. Some clones in this sample may be carry-over from other donors' samples.

On this clone itself: Other DNA sequences in the same sample also yield this CDR3. V usage is TRBV14 and J usage is TRBJ2-7; TRBD1 agrees at 7 bases. V dropped 0 bases and J dropped 2; count of bases not matched to a gene: 10. The CDR3 has 17 residues. CDR1 and CDR2 from the germline V gene are SGHDN and FVKESK. The CDR3 reads CASSQDTVTGYTYEQYF. Written as DNA, the CDR3 is TGTGCCAGCAGCCAAGATACCGTGACAGGGTATACCTACGAGCAGTACTTC.

The rearrangement links TRBV7-6 to TRBJ2-5; 8 nucleotides line up with TRBD2. This CDR3 region has 16 residues. With 5 bases clipped from V and 4 bases from J, the junction kept 12 bases outside the gene matches. Germline CDR1 is SGHVS and CDR2 is FNYEAQ. As DNA, the CDR3 is TGTGCCAGCAGCCCGACCCCAGACCGGGAGGGAGAGACCCAGTACTTC. Amino acids: CASSPTPDREGETQYF.

The table lists this clone with a few counts. The CDR3, as DNA: TGTGCCTGGACCCGGGACATTCATGGCTACACCTTC. It translates to CAWTRDIHGYTF. The rearrangement uses TRBV30 and TRBJ1-2, with D perhaps TRBD1 (6 bases). Per germline, CDR1 GTSNPN and CDR2 SVGIG (reference sequence). Trimming pared 4 bases from V and 6 bases from J, leaving 12 bases between. The CDR3 runs 12 residues.

V usage is TRBV11-3 and J usage is TRBJ2-5; no definite D call. Trimming removed 5 bases from V and 4 bases from J, with 17 bases in between. Germline assignment: CDR1 SGHNT and CDR2 YENEEA. The CDR3 is 15 amino acids. The CDR3: CASSPSPSVRETQYF. CDR3 bases: TGTGCCAGCAGCCCAAGCCCCTCCGTAAGAGAGACCCAGTACTTC.

V and J are TRBV9 and TRBJ2-3; no firm D call. Germline-derived CDR1 and CDR2 are SGDLS and YYNGEE. The CDR3 covers 14 residues. Trimming stripped 4 bases from V and 0 bases from J, with 9 bases between. In DNA form, the CDR3 reads TGTGCCAGCAGCCCCCTAGGGAGCACAGATACGCAGTATTTT. This sequence encodes CASSPLGSTDTQYF.

V gene TRBV4-1 combines with J gene TRBJ2-7; D gene ambiguous. The V gene's germline CDR1 is MGHRA and CDR2 YSYEKL. The CDR3 loop spans 11 amino acids. V was cut by 1 base and J by 4 bases, with 2 bases left in between. CDR3 DNA: TGCGCCAGCAGCCAAGCTTACGAGCAGTACTTC. This codes for CASSQAYEQYF.

The chain joins TRBV2 to TRBJ2-7; 11 bases are a match to TRBD1. The CDR3 is made up of 15 amino acids. The ends lost 5 bases at V and 5 bases at J; junction bases unmatched: 8. The germline gives CDR1 SNHLY, CDR2 FYNNEI. The CDR3, as DNA: TGTGCCAGCAGTTACCGACCGGACAGGGGGCACGAGCAGTACTTC. Amino acid sequence: CASSYRPDRGHEQYF. Based on the CDR3 plus reference TRBV2 and TRBJ2-7, the full variable domain is EPEVTQTPSHQVTQMGQEVILRCVPISNHLYFYWYRQILGQKVEFLVSFYNNEISEKSEIFDDQFSVERPDGSNFTLKIRSTKLEDSAMYFCASSYRPDRGHEQYFGPGTRLTVT.

The rearrangement joins TRBV5-1 to TRBJ1-2; D gene ambiguous. CDR1 is SGHRS, CDR2 YFSETQ, per germline. The V gene lost 3 bases and the J gene lost 6 bases, with 15 bases spanning the gap. The CDR3 loop spans 14 amino acids. CDR3 bases: TGCGCCAGCAGCTCCCTTACTACATTTAATGGCTACACCTTC. This encodes CASSSLTTFNGYTF.

V usage is TRBV7-9 and J usage is TRBJ1-2; D gene uncertain. Trimming took off 5 bases at V and 4 bases at J, with 11 bases between the two ends. The CDR3 consists of 13 residues. Per germline, CDR1 SEHNR and CDR2 FQNEAQ (reference sequence). Written as DNA, the CDR3 is TGTGCCAGCAGCCCGAGGCAGACCTATGGCTACACCTTC. The encoded protein is CASSPRQTYGYTF. The full variable domain, rest sourced from reference TRBV7-9 and TRBJ1-2, is DTGVSQNPRHKITKRGQNVTFRCDPISEHNRLYWYRQTLGQGPEFLTYFQNEAQLEKSRLLSDRFSAERPKGSFSTLEIQRTEQGDSAMYLCASSPRQTYGYTFGSGTRLTVV.

The genes are TRBV28 and TRBJ1-5, with D perhaps TRBD1 (5 bases). V shed 5 bases and J shed 5 bases, with 7 bases lying between them. CDR1 MDHEN and CDR2 SYDVKM come from the germline V gene. The CDR3 loop spans 12 amino acids. The CDR3 nucleotides are TGTGCCAGCAGTGACAGAGATCAGCCCCAGCATTTT. Its translation is CASSDRDQPQHF.

The J gene is TRBJ1-1, the V gene TRBV7-2, with D possibly matching TRBD1 (5 bases). Germline CDR1 SGHTA, CDR2 FQGNSA. This CDR3 has 13 residues. Deletions cut 1 base from V and 8 bases from J, with 11 bases between. The CDR3 reads CASSLGVDREAFF. The CDR3, as DNA: TGTGCCAGCAGCTTAGGGGTAGACAGAGAAGCTTTCTTT.

The rearrangement links TRBV6-1 to TRBJ2-1, with D perhaps matching TRBD2 (5 bases). Per germline, CDR1 MNHNS and CDR2 SASEGT. CDR3 length: 16 residues. With 2 bases removed from V and 0 bases from J, the gap between germline ends came to 11 bases. The CDR3 bases are TGTGCCAGCAGTGAATCAGTGGGGAGCTCCTACAATGAGCAGTTCTTC. It yields the protein CASSESVGSSYNEQFF.

The chain links TRBV9 to TRBJ1-1; a possible D gene is TRBD1 (6 bases). Germline CDR1 SGDLS, CDR2 YYNGEE. The CDR3 totals 16 residues. Trimming shortened V by 0 bases and J by 0 bases, and 12 bases separated the two germline ends. CDR3 DNA: TGTGCCAGCAGCGTAGCTGCAGGGGCGCTGAACACTGAAGCTTTCTTT. Encoded protein: CASSVAAGALNTEAFF.

This chain uses TRBV21-1 with TRBJ2-1. TRBV21-1 is given as a pseudogene. The CDR3 consists of 17 residues. The CDR3 nucleotides are TGTGCCAGCAACCTTCTAGTCGGGGCATCTTCCTACAATGAGCAGTTCTTC. This sequence encodes CASNLLVGASSYNEQFF.

This chain links TRBV5-1 with TRBJ2-7, with D hard to call. CDR3 length: 14 residues. Between the trimmed V and J ends, which lost 4 bases and 1 base, there was a span of 12 bases. Germline assignment: CDR1 SGHRS and CDR2 YFSETQ. The CDR3: CASSIEDGSYEQYF. The CDR3 DNA follows: TGCGCCAGCAGCATTGAGGACGGTTCCTACGAGCAGTACTTC.

The chain combines TRBV7-9 with TRBJ2-1; TRBD2 matches at 9 bases. This CDR3 has 15 residues. Germline trimming cut 3 bases from V and 4 bases from J; bases unmatched to any gene: 4. Germline CDR1 reads SEHNR; CDR2 reads FQNEAQ (reference sequence). The CDR3, as DNA: TGTGCCAGCAGCTTCACTAGCGGGCCATACAATGAGCAGTTCTTC. Its translation: CASSFTSGPYNEQFF.

This clone was detected only once. The rearrangement uses TRBV29-1 and TRBJ2-3; 7 bases line up with TRBD1. V lost 0 bases and J lost 2; bases outside the gene matches: 8. The CDR3 is 16 residues long. CDR1 and CDR2 (germline): SQVTM, ANQGSEA. CDR3 amino acids: CSVEDLVTGSTDTQYF. For the CDR3, the DNA is TGCAGCGTTGAAGATTTAGTGACAGGGTCCACAGATACGCAGTATTTT.

The chain carries TRBV18 and TRBJ2-3, with 8 bases matching TRBD1. Germline-derived CDR1 and CDR2 are KGHSH and LQKENI. The V and J ends lost 5 bases and 3 bases, in that order; junction bases with no gene match: 4. This CDR3 contains 14 residues. CDR3: CASSWTGYTDTQYF. DNA of the CDR3: TGTGCCAGCTCATGGACAGGGTATACAGATACGCAGTATTTT.

J is TRBJ2-1 and V is TRBV12-5; 13 bases agree with TRBD2. In germline, CDR1 is LGHNT, CDR2 FRNRAP. The CDR3 spans 15 residues. Losses at the gene ends were 5 bases for V and 9 bases for J; bases not matched to a gene: 7. CDR3 amino acids: CASGILAGGLREQFF. CDR3 DNA sequence: TGTGCTAGTGGTATACTAGCGGGAGGGCTCCGTGAGCAGTTCTTC.

V and J are TRBV6-5 and TRBJ1-1; 8 bases align to TRBD1. Germline loops: CDR1 MNHEY, CDR2 SVGAGI. This CDR3 is 16 amino acids long. Trimming took 2 bases from V and 4 from J; bases not matched to a gene: 9. The CDR3 nucleotides read TGTGCCAGCAGTTACCGAATTGGGACAGGAGGCACTGAAGCTTTCTTT. It translates to CASSYRIGTGGTEAFF.

The chain uses TRBV5-4 and TRBJ2-3; D not certain. Trimming stripped 4 bases from V and 6 bases from J, with 21 bases between. Germline lookup yields CDR1 SGHNT and CDR2 YYREEE (reference sequence). The CDR3 sequence is 16 residues long. CDR3 protein: CASSNINPSGTDTQYF. The DNA of the CDR3 is TGTGCCAGCAGCAACATCAACCCCTCCGGAACTGATACGCAGTATTTT.